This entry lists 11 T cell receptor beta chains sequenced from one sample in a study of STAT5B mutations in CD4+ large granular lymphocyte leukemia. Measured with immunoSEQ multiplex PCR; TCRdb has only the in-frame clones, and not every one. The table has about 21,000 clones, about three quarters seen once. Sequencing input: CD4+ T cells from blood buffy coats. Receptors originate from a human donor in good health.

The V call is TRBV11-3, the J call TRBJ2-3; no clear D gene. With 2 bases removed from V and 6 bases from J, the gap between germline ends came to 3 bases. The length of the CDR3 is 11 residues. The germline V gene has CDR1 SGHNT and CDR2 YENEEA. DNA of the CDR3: TGTGCCAGCAGCTTACCCGATACGCAGTATTTT. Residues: CASSLPDTQYF.

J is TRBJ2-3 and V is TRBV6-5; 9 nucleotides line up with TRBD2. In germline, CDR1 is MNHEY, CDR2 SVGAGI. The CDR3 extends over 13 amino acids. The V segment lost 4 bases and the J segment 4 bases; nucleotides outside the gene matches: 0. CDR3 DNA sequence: TGTGCCAGCAGTTCTAGCGGGGCAGATACGCAGTATTTT. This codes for CASSSSGADTQYF.

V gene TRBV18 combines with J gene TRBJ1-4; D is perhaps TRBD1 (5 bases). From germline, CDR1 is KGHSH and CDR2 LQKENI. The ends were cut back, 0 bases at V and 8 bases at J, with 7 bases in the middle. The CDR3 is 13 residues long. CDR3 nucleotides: TGTGCCAGCTCACCACCGGGGGGGGAAAAACTGTTTTTT. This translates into CASSPPGGEKLFF.

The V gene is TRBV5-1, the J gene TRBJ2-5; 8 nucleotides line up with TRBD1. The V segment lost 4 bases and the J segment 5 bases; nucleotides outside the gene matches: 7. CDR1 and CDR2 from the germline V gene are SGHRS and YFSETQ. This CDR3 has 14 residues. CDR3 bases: TGCGCCAGCAGCCTCTGGACAGGGTATGAGACCCAGTACTTC. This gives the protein CASSLWTGYETQYF.

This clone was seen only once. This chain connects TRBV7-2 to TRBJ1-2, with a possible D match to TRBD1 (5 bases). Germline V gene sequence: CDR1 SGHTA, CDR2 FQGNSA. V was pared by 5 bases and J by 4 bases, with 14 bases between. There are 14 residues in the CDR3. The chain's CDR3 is CASSQKAGGYGYTF. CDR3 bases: TGTGCCAGCAGCCAAAAGGCGGGGGGCTATGGCTACACCTTC.

The CDR3 region is CASSSTLPTGAEAFF. As DNA, the CDR3 is TGTGCCAGCAGCTCGACCCTTCCCACAGGAGCTGAAGCTTTCTTT. The chain uses TRBV11-2 and TRBJ1-1; D is perhaps TRBD1 (5 bases). V lost 4 bases to trimming and J lost 6 bases, with 18 bases between them. Germline-derived CDR1 and CDR2 are SGHAT and FQNNGV. The CDR3 is 15 amino acids.

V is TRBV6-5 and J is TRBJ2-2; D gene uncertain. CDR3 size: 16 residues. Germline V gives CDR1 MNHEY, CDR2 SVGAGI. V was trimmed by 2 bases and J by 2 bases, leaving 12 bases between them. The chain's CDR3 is CASSYGGVGNTGELFF. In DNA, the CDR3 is TGTGCCAGCAGTTACGGTGGGGTGGGAAACACCGGGGAGCTGTTTTTT.

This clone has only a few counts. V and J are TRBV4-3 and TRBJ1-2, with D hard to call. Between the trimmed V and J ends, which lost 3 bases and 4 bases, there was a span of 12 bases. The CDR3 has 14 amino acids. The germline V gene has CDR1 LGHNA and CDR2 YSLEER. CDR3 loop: CASSQARTVYGYTF. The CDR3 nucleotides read TGCGCCAGCAGCCAGGCCAGGACGGTCTATGGCTACACCTTC.

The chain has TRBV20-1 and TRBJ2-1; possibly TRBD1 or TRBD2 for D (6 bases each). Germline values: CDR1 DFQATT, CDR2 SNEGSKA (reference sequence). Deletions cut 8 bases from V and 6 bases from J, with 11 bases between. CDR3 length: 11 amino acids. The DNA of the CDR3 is TGCAGTCCTAAGGGGGGCAATGAGCAGTTCTTC. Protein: CSPKGGNEQFF.

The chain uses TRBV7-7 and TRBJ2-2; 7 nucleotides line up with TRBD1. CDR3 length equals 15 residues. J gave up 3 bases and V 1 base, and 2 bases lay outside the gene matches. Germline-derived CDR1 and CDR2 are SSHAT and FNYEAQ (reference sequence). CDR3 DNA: TGTGCCAGCAGCTTAGACCAGGGGGACACCGGGGAGCTGTTTTTT. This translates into CASSLDQGDTGELFF.

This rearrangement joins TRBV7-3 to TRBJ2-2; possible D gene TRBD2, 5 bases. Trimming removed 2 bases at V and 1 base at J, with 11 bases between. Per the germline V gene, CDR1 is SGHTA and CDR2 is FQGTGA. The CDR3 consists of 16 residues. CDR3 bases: TGTGCCAGCAGCTTACGAAGGACTCAGAACACCGGGGAGCTGTTTTTT. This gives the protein CASSLRRTQNTGELFF.